This T cell receptor beta chain was found in a study of cytomegalovirus exposure and HLA in healthy donors. Amplification used 60 Vbeta primers and 13 Jbeta primers. Measured with immunoSEQ multiplex PCR; TCRdb has only the in-frame clones, and not every one. This table has 35,000 or so clones, about four fifths appearing once. Notes on the study in general: Later on, an analysis tied 15,000 or so TCR beta sequences to HLA alleles at 0.05 false discovery rate. TCR beta chains numbering under 200 were designated cytomegalovirus-associated. Using the classifier, cytomegalovirus status was reportedly diagnosed with high specificity and sensitivity.

Of note for this clone: Its antigen is not identified.

CDR3 length: 15 residues. Trimming pared 0 bases from V and 7 bases from J, leaving 12 bases between. Per the germline V gene, CDR1 is SEHNR and CDR2 is FQNEAQ (reference sequence). Healthy individuals who donated bone marrow served as the donors. This clonotype was sampled from a middle-aged woman in good health and CMV-seronegative. The V gene is TRBV7-9, the J gene TRBJ1-4; no reliable D call. Sequenced: PBMCs. In DNA form, the CDR3 reads TGTGCCAGCAGCTTAGCGTCCACCCGGTCTGAAAAACTGTTTTTT. This encodes CASSLASTRSEKLFF.